This TCR beta chain was obtained from a study of cytomegalovirus exposure and HLA in healthy donors. Profiled with immunoSEQ multiplex PCR; TCRdb holds only in-frame clones, not every one. This sample yields fewer than 90,000 clones, of which roughly 80% are seen a single time; around 10% belongs to the top ten. This CDR3 has 17 amino acids. The germline gives CDR1 SGDLS, CDR2 YYNGEE. Germline trimming cut 0 bases from V and 2 bases from J; bases unmatched to any gene: 9. Sequenced sample: PBMCs. The chain has TRBV9 and TRBJ2-3; 7 bases fit TRBD1. The sequence was obtained from a woman under 30 in good health and CMV-seropositive. CDR3 DNA: TGTGCCAGCAGCGTAGAAGGCCTGGGACAGCCCACAGATACGCAGTATTTT. The encoded protein is CASSVEGLGQPTDTQYF.